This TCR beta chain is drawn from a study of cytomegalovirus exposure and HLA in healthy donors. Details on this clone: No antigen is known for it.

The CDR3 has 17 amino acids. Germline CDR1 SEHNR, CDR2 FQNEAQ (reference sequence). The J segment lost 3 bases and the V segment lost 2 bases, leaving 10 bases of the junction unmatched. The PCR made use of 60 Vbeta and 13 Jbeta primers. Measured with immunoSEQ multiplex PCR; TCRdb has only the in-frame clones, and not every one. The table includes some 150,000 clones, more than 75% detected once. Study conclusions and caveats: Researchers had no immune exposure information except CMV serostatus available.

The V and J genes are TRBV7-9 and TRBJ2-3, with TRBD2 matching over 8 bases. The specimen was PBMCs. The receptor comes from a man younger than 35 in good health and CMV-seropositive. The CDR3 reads CASSLKSSGLETDTQYF. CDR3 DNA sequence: TGTGCCAGCAGCTTAAAATCGTCGGGACTAGAGACAGATACGCAGTATTTT.